This TCR beta chain appears in the sequencing data of a study of T-cell memory formation after mild COVID-19. Each CDR3 protein is one row after TCRdb ran MiXCR on the 5' RACE reads. The sample shows hundreds of thousands of distinct CDR3 sequences, roughly 18% of them seen only once. The CDR3 is 16 residues long. The V gene lost 4 bases and the J gene lost 6 bases, with 22 bases spanning the gap. CDR1 and CDR2 (germline): SGHDT, YYEEEE. This clonotype showed up many times. The J gene is TRBJ2-5, the V gene TRBV5-6; a weak D match, TRBD2 (6 bases). Source material: PBMCs or a T cell subset sorted from them (not recorded which). This clonotype was obtained from an adult woman who had mild COVID-19 (a few samples of this study predate the infection). Cell type and time point are not known. CDR3 nucleotide sequence: TGTGCCAGCAGCAAACCCGCCCGTGAAGGGAGGCAGACCCAGTACTTC. Translated, it gives CASSKPAREGRQTQYF. Combining the CDR3 with reference TRBV5-6 and TRBJ2-5 gives the whole variable domain DAGVTQSPTHLIKTRGQQVTLRCSPKSGHDTVSWYQQALGQGPQFIFQYYEEEERQRGNFPDRFSGHQFPNYSSELNVNALLLGDSALYLCASSKPAREGRQTQYFGPGTRLLVL.